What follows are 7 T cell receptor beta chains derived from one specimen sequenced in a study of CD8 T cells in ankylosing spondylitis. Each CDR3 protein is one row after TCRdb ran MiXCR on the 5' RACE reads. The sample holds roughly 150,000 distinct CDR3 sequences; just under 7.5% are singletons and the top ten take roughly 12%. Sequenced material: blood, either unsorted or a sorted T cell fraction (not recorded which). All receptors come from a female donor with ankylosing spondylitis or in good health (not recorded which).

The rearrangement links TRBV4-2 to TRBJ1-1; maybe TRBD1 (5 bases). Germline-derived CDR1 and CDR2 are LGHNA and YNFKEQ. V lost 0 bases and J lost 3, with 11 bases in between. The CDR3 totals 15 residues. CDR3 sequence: CASSQEAGRDTEAFF. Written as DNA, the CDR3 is TGTGCCAGCAGCCAAGAGGCAGGGAGGGACACTGAAGCTTTCTTT.

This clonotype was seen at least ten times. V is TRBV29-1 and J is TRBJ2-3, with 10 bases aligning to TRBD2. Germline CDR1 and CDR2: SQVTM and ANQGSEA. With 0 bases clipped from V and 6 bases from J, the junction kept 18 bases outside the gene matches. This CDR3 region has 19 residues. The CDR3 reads CSVEDRLAGEGNGFDTQYF. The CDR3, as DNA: TGCAGCGTTGAAGATCGGCTAGCGGGGGAAGGGAACGGATTTGATACGCAGTATTTT.

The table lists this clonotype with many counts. The CDR3 protein is CASSISGGDEQFF. CDR3 DNA: TGTGCCAGCAGCATTTCGGGGGGAGATGAGCAGTTCTTC. The chain has TRBV11-2 and TRBJ2-1; 7 nucleotides align to TRBD2. This CDR3 contains 13 residues. The ends lost 5 bases at V and 8 bases at J; junction bases unmatched: 6. Germline V gives CDR1 SGHAT, CDR2 FQNNGV. Variable domain in full (rest from reference TRBV11-2 and TRBJ2-1): EAGVAQSPRYKIIEKRQSVAFWCNPISGHATLYWYQQILGQGPKLLIQFQNNGVVDDSQLPKDRFSAERLKGVDSTLKIQPAKLEDSAVYLCASSISGGDEQFFGPGTRLTVL.

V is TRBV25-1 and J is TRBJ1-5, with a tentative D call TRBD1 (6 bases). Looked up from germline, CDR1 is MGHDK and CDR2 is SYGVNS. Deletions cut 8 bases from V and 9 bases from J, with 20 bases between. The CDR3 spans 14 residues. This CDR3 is CASGPRGLNWPQHF. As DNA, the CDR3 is TGTGCCAGCGGACCCAGGGGCCTCAACTGGCCCCAGCATTTT. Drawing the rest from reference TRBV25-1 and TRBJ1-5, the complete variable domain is EADIYQTPRYLVIGTGKKITLECSQTMGHDKMYWYQQDPGMELHLIHYSYGVNSTEKGDLSSESTVSRIRTEHFPLTLESARPSHTSQYLCASGPRGLNWPQHFGDGTRLSIL.

The CDR3: CASSQRQAGTNEKLFF. The CDR3, as DNA: TGTGCCAGCAGCCAGCGACAGGCAGGAACTAATGAAAAACTGTTTTTT. The chain couples TRBV4-2 to TRBJ1-4; possibly TRBD1 for D (6 bases). Germline CDR1 reads LGHNA; CDR2 reads YNFKEQ. Deletions cut 3 bases from V and 1 base from J, with 12 bases between. The CDR3 spans 16 residues.

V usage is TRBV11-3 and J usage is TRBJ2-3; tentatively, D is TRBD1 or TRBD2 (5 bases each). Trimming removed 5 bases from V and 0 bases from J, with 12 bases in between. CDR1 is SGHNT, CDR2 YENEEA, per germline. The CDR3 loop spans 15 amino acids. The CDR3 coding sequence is TGTGCCAGCAGCACCGGGACGGCTAGCACAGATACGCAGTATTTT. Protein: CASSTGTASTDTQYF.

The CDR3 nucleotides read TGCAGTGCTAGGGCGGGCGTAGTGAACACTGAAGCTTTCTTT. Translated, it gives CSARAGVVNTEAFF. V and J are TRBV20-1 and TRBJ1-1; D uncertain. The CDR3 loop spans 14 amino acids. Trimming cost V 3 bases and J 0 bases, with 11 bases left between them. Germline V gene sequence: CDR1 DFQATT, CDR2 SNEGSKA (reference sequence).